Listed below are T cell receptor beta chains from one sample, sequenced in a study of beta chain features in type 1 diabetes. Libraries were prepared by immunoSEQ multiplex PCR; TCRdb keeps only in-frame clonotypes and omits some of them. Here the sample spans over 700,000 clones, under 20% being singletons. The material sequenced was naive CD4+ T cells from blood. Receptor source: a woman between 18 and 29 years old in good health. Both conserved end residues are part of each CDR3. The order of the fields is V gene, J gene, D gene, clone size, CDR3 protein, CDR3 DNA. D genes are given only for firm matches. Size is stated for part of the rows, as once, few or many counts, or as a class when the clone is expanded.

v_call: TRBV27
j_call: TRBJ2-5
d_call: TRBD2
clone_size: .
cdr3_aa: CASRKGLEEETQYF
cdr3_nt: TGTGCCAGCAGGAAGGGACTAGAGGAAGAGACCCAGTACTTC

v_call: TRBV5-4
j_call: TRBJ2-5
d_call: .
clone_size: .
cdr3_aa: CASSLLQETQYF
cdr3_nt: TGTGCCAGCAGCTTACTGCAAGAGACCCAGTACTTC

v_call: TRBV10-3
j_call: TRBJ2-3
d_call: TRBD1
clone_size: .
cdr3_aa: CAISRGQGASDTQYF
cdr3_nt: TGTGCCATCAGCCGGGGACAGGGGGCGTCAGATACGCAGTATTTT

v_call: TRBV9
j_call: TRBJ2-2
d_call: TRBD2
clone_size: .
cdr3_aa: CASSAGLAGVANTGELFF
cdr3_nt: TGTGCCAGCAGCGCGGGACTAGCGGGAGTCGCGAACACCGGGGAGCTGTTTTTT

v_call: TRBV7-9
j_call: TRBJ2-3
d_call: .
clone_size: few
cdr3_aa: CASRERQIRTDTQYF
cdr3_nt: TGTGCCAGCAGGGAGAGACAGATTCGCACAGATACGCAGTATTTT

v_call: TRBV6-5
j_call: TRBJ2-5
d_call: TRBD1
clone_size: few
cdr3_aa: CASSYRRDSSETQYF
cdr3_nt: TGTGCCAGCAGTTACCGCCGGGACAGCTCAGAGACCCAGTACTTC

v_call: TRBV29-1
j_call: TRBJ1-2
d_call: .
clone_size: few
cdr3_aa: CSVAAGAGYTF
cdr3_nt: TGCAGCGTTGCAGCAGGGGCTGGCTACACCTTC

v_call: TRBV10-3
j_call: TRBJ1-1
d_call: .
clone_size: .
cdr3_aa: CAISTGNEAFF
cdr3_nt: TGTGCCATCAGTACTGGTAATGAAGCTTTCTTT

v_call: TRBV6-5
j_call: TRBJ1-1
d_call: .
clone_size: few
cdr3_aa: CATRFAMNTEAFF
cdr3_nt: TGTGCCACCAGATTTGCGATGAACACTGAAGCTTTCTTT

v_call: TRBV18
j_call: TRBJ2-1
d_call: .
clone_size: .
cdr3_aa: CASSPLDIWGNEQFF
cdr3_nt: TGTGCCAGCTCACCATTGGACATTTGGGGAAATGAGCAGTTCTTC

v_call: TRBV11-2
j_call: TRBJ2-6
d_call: TRBD1
clone_size: .
cdr3_aa: CASSLTPGQTSTGANVLTF
cdr3_nt: TGTGCCAGCAGCTTAACACCGGGACAGACCTCTACTGGGGCCAACGTCCTGACTTTC

v_call: TRBV9
j_call: TRBJ2-1
d_call: .
clone_size: few
cdr3_aa: CASSAEGRYNEQFF
cdr3_nt: TGTGCCAGCAGCGCGGAGGGCCGGTACAATGAGCAGTTCTTC

v_call: TRBV20-1
j_call: TRBJ2-5
d_call: .
clone_size: few
cdr3_aa: CSCGWETQYF
cdr3_nt: TGCAGCTGTGGGTGGGAGACCCAGTACTTC

v_call: TRBV5-4
j_call: TRBJ1-2
d_call: .
clone_size: few
cdr3_aa: CASSNPGTRASYGYTF
cdr3_nt: TGTGCCAGCAGCAATCCTGGGACAAGAGCCAGCTATGGCTACACCTTC

v_call: TRBV4-1
j_call: TRBJ1-2
d_call: .
clone_size: .
cdr3_aa: CASSQNSGGSYGYTF
cdr3_nt: TGCGCCAGCAGCCAAAATTCCGGCGGATCCTATGGCTACACCTTC

v_call: TRBV6-6
j_call: TRBJ2-7
d_call: .
clone_size: .
cdr3_aa: CASRRGVTYEQYF
cdr3_nt: TGTGCCAGCCGACGAGGGGTTACCTACGAGCAGTACTTC

v_call: TRBV4-3
j_call: TRBJ2-1
d_call: .
clone_size: few
cdr3_aa: CASSPGWGYEQFF
cdr3_nt: TGCGCCAGCAGCCCAGGTTGGGGATATGAGCAGTTCTTC

v_call: TRBV11-2
j_call: TRBJ2-7
d_call: .
clone_size: few
cdr3_aa: CASSLGLPLEQYF
cdr3_nt: TGTGCCAGCAGCTTAGGCCTGCCGCTGGAGCAGTACTTC

v_call: TRBV4-3
j_call: TRBJ2-1
d_call: .
clone_size: few
cdr3_aa: CASSQEGGNEQFF
cdr3_nt: TGCGCCAGCAGCCAAGAAGGCGGCAATGAGCAGTTCTTC

v_call: TRBV7-2
j_call: TRBJ2-7
d_call: TRBD2
clone_size: few
cdr3_aa: CASSLALAGGYEQYF
cdr3_nt: TGTGCCAGCAGCTTAGCGCTAGCGGGAGGCTACGAGCAGTACTTC

v_call: TRBV5-6
j_call: TRBJ2-1
d_call: TRBD2
clone_size: few
cdr3_aa: CASRRLAGNNEQFF
cdr3_nt: TGTGCCAGCAGACGACTAGCGGGGAACAATGAGCAGTTCTTC

v_call: TRBV20-1
j_call: TRBJ2-3
d_call: .
clone_size: few
cdr3_aa: CSATGLNTQYF
cdr3_nt: TGCAGTGCTACAGGACTTAATACGCAGTATTTT

v_call: TRBV7-9
j_call: TRBJ2-1
d_call: .
clone_size: .
cdr3_aa: CASSLDLAYNEQFF
cdr3_nt: TGTGCCAGCAGCTTAGACTTGGCCTACAATGAGCAGTTCTTC

v_call: TRBV27
j_call: TRBJ1-4
d_call: .
clone_size: few
cdr3_aa: CASRAAAAEKLFF
cdr3_nt: TGTGCCAGCCGGGCGGCGGCGGCTGAAAAACTGTTTTTT

v_call: TRBV10-3
j_call: TRBJ1-4
d_call: .
clone_size: few
cdr3_aa: CAISGTNEKLFF
cdr3_nt: TGTGCCATTTCCGGGACAAATGAAAAACTGTTTTTT

v_call: TRBV5-1
j_call: TRBJ2-5
d_call: .
clone_size: few
cdr3_aa: CASSLAKETQYF
cdr3_nt: TGCGCCAGCAGCTTGGCCAAGGAGACCCAGTACTTC